The clone carrying this T cell receptor beta chain was seen more than once but under ten times. This sample was taken from a study of blood T cell repertoires in COVID-19. Across the whole study: PBMCs, B-cell-depleted T cells, or T cells provided the cDNA or gDNA that made up the material.

The CDR3 sequence is 15 residues long. The germline V gene encodes CDR1 LNHDA and CDR2 SQIVND (reference sequence). The V segment lost 2 bases and the J segment 2 bases; nucleotides outside the gene matches: 4. Original methodology: Reference gene primer amplification gave nucleated cell count estimates. Libraries were prepared by immunoSEQ multiplex PCR; TCRdb keeps only in-frame clonotypes and omits some of them. That table furnishes V, J and clone size, whereas the DNA furnished D and trimming. The sample has 140,000 or so clones, about 80% seen once. The TCR sequence derives from a man between 45 and 60 years old with acute or convalescent COVID-19. This rearrangement joins TRBV19 to TRBJ2-7, with 9 bases fitting TRBD2. The material sequenced was peripheral blood. The CDR3, as DNA: TGTGCCAGTAGTATACTCGCGGGGGGGACCTACGAGCAGTACTTC. Protein: CASSILAGGTYEQYF.